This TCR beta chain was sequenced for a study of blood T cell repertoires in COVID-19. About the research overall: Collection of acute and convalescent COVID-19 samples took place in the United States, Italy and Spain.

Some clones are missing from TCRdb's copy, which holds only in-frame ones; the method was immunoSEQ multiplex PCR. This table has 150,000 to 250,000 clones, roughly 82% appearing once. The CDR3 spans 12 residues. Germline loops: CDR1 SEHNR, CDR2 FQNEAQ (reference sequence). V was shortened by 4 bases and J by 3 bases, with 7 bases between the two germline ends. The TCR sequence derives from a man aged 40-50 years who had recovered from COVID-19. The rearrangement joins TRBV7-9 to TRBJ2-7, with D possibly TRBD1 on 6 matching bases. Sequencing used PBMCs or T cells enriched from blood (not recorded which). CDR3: CASSSGDYEQYF. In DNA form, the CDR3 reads TGTGCCAGCAGCTCAGGGGACTACGAGCAGTACTTC.